Listed below are T cell receptor beta chains from one sample, sequenced in a study of blood T cell repertoires in COVID-19. This table comes from immunoSEQ multiplex PCR, and its TCRdb copy is limited to in-frame clones, with some not included. Of approximately 130,000 clones in the sample, over 80% were seen once. Sequenced input: PBMCs or T cells enriched from blood (not recorded which). The receptors here all came from a man aged 25-45 years who had recovered from COVID-19. Each CDR3 is given with its conserved first and last residue. The order of the fields is V gene, D gene, CDR3 protein. A D gene is named only where the DNA matches it firmly.

TRBV5-1 | TRBD2 | CASSLAASGGTDTQYF
TRBV6-5 | TRBD1 | CASSYSAPGGNYGYTF
TRBV3-1/TRBV3-2 | . | CASTRLNEKLFF
TRBV28 | TRBD1 | CASSDGQGNQPQHF
TRBV7-9 | . | CASSSPVNEQFF
TRBV10-3 | TRBD2 | CAISEREAQETQYF
TRBV19 | . | CASSGPIWDFGNIQYF
TRBV10-3 | TRBD2 | CATGLAGETQYF
TRBV7-9 | TRBD1 | CASSLGQGATTEAFF
TRBV12-5 | . | CASGLVGASRPEAFF
TRBV25-1 | TRBD2 | CASSEIGLAEGTGELFF
TRBV11-3 | TRBD2 | CASSLGTSGGAGTDTQYF
TRBV29-1 | TRBD2 | CSVSSSGRGSYNEQFF
TRBV3-1/TRBV3-2 | . | CASSQARNYGYTF
TRBV6-1 | TRBD1 | CASSDRTGDLDSNQPQHF
TRBV19 | . | CASGHSRGWSNQPQHF
TRBV5-1 | TRBD1 | CASSLPGQGPNEQFF
TRBV2 | . | CASTFQSGFAYEQYF
TRBV5-1 | . | CASSLDFPFQSTNTEAFF
TRBV19 | . | CASSWTDQQPQHF
TRBV5-4 | . | CASSLGGNQETQYF
TRBV2 | . | CASSAGRDFSSGYTF
TRBV9 | . | CASSAGGGVGGYTF
TRBV5-4 | TRBD1 | CASSLSGQVSYNEQFF
TRBV7-2 | . | CASSLVSASYEQYF
TRBV29-1 | . | CSVDGVYSYNEQFF
TRBV6-1 | TRBD2 | CASSERNLAGHNEQFF
TRBV7-9 | TRBD2 | CASSLGTSENYEQHF
TRBV7-2 | TRBD1 | CASSLFRDSTGTQYF
TRBV12-5 | . | CASGSLPGGADYTF
TRBV4-1 | . | CASSPQQPGAGANVLTF
TRBV5-4 | TRBD1 | CASSLAGGNSPLHF
TRBV5-5 | . | CASSLEGNQNSPLHF
TRBV9 | . | CASSANPDSREAFF
TRBV28 | . | CASSFGPGNSNQPQHF
TRBV12-3/TRBV12-4 | . | CASSFPGNNEQFF
TRBV10-3 | . | CAITSGISGNTIYF
TRBV2 | . | CASREQSEQFF
TRBV18 | . | CASSPPEGSYNEQFF
TRBV9 | . | CASSVGGGPQETQYF